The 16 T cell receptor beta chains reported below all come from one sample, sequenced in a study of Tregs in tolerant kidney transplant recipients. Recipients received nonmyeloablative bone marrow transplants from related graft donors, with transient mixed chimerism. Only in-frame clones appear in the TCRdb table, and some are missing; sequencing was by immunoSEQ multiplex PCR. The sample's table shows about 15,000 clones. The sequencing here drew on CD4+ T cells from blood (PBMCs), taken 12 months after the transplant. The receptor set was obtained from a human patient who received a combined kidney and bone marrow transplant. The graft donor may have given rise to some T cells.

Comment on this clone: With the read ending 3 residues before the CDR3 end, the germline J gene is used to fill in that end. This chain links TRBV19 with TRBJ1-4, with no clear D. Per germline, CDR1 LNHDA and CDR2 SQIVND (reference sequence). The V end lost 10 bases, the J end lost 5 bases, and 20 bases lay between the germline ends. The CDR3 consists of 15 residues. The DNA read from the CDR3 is TGTGCCACCAGTGAGTTTGGTGGCCCGAATGAAAAA. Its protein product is CATSEFGGPNEK. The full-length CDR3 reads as CATSEFGGPNEKLFF. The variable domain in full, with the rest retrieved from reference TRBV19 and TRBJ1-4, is DGGITQSPKYLFRKEGQNVTLSCEQNLNHDAMYWYRQDPGQGLRLIYYSQIVNDFQKGDIAEGYSVSREKKESFPLTVTSAQKNPTAFYLCATSEFGGPNEKLFFGSGTQLSVL.

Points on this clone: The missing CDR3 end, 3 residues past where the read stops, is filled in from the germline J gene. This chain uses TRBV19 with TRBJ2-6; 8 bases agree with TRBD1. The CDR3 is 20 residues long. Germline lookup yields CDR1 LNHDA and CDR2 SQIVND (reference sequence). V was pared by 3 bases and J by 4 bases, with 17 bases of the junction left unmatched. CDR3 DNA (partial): TGTGCCAGTAGTATCCCGAAACGGACAGGGCAAGCTCCAGGGGCCAACGTC. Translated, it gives CASSIPKRTGQAPGANV. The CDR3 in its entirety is CASSIPKRTGQAPGANVLTF. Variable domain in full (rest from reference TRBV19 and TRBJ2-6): DGGITQSPKYLFRKEGQNVTLSCEQNLNHDAMYWYRQDPGQGLRLIYYSQIVNDFQKGDIAEGYSVSREKKESFPLTVTSAQKNPTAFYLCASSIPKRTGQAPGANVLTFGAGSRLTVL.

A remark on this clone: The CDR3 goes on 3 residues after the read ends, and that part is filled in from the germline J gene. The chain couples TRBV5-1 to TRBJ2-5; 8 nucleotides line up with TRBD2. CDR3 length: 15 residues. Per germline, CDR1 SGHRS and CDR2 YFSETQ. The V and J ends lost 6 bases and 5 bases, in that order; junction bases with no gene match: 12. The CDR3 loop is CASTLAAGDRETQYF. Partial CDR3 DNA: TGCGCCAGCACACTAGCGGCGGGCGATCGGGAGACC.

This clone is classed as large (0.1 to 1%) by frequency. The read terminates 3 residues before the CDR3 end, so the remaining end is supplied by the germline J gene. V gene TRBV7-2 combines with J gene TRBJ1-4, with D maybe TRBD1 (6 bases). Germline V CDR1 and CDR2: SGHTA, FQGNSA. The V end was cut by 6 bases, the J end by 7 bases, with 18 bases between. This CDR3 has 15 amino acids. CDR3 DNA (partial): TGTGCCAGCAGTCAAAGGGGGGGTCGGCTTGAAAAA. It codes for CASSQRGGRLEK. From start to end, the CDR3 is CASSQRGGRLEKLFF.

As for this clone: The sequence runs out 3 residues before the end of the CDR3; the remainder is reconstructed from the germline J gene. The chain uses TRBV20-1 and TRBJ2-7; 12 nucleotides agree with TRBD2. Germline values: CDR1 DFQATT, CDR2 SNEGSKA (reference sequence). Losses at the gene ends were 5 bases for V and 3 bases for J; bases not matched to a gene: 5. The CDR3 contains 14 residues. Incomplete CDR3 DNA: TGCAGTGCTCAACTAGCGGGAGGTATCTACGAG. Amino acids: CSAQLAGGIYE. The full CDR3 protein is CSAQLAGGIYEQYF.

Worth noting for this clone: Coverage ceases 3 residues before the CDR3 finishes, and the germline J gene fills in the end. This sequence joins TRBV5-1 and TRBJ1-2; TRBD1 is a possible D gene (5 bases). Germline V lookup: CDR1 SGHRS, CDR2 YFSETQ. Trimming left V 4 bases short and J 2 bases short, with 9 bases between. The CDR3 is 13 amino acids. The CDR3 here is CASSQDKNYGYTF. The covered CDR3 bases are TGCGCCAGCAGCCAGGACAAGAACTATGGC.

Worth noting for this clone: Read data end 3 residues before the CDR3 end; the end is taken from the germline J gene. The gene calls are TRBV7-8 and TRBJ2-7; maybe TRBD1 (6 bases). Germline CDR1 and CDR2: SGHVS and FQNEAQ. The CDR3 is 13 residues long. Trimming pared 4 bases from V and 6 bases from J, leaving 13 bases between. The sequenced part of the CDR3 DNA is TGTGCCAGCAGCTCCAAACAGGGAACCGAG. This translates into CASSSKQGTE. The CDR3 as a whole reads CASSSKQGTEQYF.

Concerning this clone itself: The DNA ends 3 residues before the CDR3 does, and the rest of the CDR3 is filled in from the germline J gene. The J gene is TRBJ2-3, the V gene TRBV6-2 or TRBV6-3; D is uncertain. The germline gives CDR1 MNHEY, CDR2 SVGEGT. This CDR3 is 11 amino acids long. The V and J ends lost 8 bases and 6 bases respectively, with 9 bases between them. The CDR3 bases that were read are TGTGCCAGCTATGCGTGGGATACG. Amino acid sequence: CASYAWDT. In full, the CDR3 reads CASYAWDTQYF.

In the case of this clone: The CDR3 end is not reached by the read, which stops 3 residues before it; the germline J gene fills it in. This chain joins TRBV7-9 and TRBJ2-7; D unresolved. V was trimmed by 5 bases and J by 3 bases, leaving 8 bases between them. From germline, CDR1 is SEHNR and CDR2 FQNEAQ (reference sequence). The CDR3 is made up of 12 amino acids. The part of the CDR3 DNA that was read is TGTGCCAGCAGCCCCACCGGCTACGAG. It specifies CASSPTGYE. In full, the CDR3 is CASSPTGYEQYF.

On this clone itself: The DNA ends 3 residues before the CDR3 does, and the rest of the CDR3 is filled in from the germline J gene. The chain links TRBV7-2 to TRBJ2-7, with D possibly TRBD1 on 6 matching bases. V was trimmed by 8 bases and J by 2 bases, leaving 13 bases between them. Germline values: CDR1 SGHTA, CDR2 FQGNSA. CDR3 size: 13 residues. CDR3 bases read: TGTGCCAGCGGCATAGACAGGACCTACGAG. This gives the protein CASGIDRTYE. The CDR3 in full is CASGIDRTYEQYF.

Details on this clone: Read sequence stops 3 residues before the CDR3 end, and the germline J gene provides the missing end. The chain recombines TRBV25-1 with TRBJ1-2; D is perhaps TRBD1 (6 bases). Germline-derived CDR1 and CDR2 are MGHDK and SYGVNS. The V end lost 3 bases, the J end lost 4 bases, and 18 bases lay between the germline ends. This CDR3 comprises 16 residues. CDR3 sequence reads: CASSERGSRGIYGYTF. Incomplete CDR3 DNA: TGTGCCAGCAGTGAGAGAGGGAGCAGGGGAATCTATGGC.

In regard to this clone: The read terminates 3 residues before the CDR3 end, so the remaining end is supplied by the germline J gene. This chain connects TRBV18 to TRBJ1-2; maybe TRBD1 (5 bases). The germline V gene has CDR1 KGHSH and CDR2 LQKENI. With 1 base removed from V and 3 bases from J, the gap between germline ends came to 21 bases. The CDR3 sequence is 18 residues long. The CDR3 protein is CASSPLGLKGSPDYGYTF. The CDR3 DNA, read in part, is TGTGCCAGCTCACCACTAGGTCTCAAGGGGAGCCCAGACTATGGC.

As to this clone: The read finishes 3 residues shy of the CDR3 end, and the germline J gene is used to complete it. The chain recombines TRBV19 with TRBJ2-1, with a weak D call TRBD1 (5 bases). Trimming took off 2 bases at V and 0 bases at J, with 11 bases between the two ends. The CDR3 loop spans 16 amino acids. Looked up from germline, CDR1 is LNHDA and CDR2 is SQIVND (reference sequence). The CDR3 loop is CASSIWARVSYNEQFF. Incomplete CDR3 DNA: TGTGCCAGTAGTATATGGGCCAGGGTCTCCTACAATGAG.

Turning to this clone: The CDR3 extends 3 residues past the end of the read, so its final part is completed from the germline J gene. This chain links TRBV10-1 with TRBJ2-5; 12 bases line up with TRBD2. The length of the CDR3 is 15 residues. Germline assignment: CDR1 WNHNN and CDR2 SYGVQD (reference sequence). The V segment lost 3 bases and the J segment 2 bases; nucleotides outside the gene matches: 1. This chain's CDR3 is CASSDGLAGQETQYF. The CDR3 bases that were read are TGCGCCAGCAGTGACGGACTAGCGGGACAAGAGACC.

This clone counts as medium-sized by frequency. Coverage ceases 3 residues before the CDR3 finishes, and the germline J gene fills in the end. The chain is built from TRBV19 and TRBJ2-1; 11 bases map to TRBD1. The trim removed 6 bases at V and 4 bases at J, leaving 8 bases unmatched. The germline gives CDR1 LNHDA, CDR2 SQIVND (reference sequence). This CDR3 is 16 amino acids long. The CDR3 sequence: CASSRTGGSAYNEQFF. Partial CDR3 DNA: TGTGCCAGTAGCCGGACAGGGGGCTCTGCTTACAATGAG.

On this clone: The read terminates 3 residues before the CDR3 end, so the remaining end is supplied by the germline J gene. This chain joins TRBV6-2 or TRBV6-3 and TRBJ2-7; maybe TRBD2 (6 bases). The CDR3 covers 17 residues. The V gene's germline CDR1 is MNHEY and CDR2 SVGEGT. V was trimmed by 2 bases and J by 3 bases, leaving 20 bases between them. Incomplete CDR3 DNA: TGTGCCAGCAGTTACCCATCTCTAGCGTATGGGTTCTACGAG. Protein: CASSYPSLAYGFYE. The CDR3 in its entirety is CASSYPSLAYGFYEQYF.